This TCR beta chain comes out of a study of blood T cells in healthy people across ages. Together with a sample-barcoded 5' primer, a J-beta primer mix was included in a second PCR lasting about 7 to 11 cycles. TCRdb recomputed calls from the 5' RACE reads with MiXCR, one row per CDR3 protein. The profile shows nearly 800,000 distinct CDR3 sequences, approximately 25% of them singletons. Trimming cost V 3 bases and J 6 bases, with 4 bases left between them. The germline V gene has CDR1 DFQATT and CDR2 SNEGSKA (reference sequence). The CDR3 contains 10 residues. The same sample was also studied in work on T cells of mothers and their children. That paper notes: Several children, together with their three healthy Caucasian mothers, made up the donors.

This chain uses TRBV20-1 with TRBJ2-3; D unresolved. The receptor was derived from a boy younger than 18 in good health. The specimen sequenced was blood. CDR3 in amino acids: CSASVDTQYF. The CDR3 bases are TGCAGTGCTAGCGTCGATACGCAGTATTTT.